The sequence of this T cell receptor beta chain was determined in a study of PD-1 blockade in classical Hodgkin lymphoma. General study points: Repertoire differences have undefined causes, possibly disease activity or prior therapy.

Each patient relapsed following autologous stem cell transplantation, and prior brentuximab vedotin exposure differed. Assay: immunoSEQ multiplex PCR; the TCRdb copy retains only in-frame clones and omits some. The sample contains over 20,000 clones, more than 75% of which appear only once. On this clone: The antigen is unknown.

The CDR3 length is 14 residues. The V and J ends lost 4 bases and 8 bases respectively, with 16 bases between them. Germline V gives CDR1 SGDLS, CDR2 YYNGEE. Source: peripheral blood mononuclear cells (PBMCs), taken at baseline. The V call is TRBV9, the J call TRBJ2-1; maybe TRBD2 (5 bases). The clonotype originates from a human donor with classical Hodgkin lymphoma. The CDR3: CASSQDSGSDEQFF. DNA of the CDR3: TGTGCCAGCAGCCAAGACTCGGGGTCGGATGAGCAGTTCTTC.